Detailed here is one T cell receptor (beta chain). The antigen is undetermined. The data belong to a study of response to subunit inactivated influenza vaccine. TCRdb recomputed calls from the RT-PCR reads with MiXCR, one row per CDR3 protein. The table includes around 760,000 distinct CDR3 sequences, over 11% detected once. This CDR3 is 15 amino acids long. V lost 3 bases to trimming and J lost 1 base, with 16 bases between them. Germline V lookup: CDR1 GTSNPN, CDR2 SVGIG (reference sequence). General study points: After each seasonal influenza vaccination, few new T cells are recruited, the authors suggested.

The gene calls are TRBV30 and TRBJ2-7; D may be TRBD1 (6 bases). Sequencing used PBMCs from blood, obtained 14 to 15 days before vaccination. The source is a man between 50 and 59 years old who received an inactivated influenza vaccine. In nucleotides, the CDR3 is TGTGCCTGGAGCCCGGACAGATATCGTTCCTACGAGCAGTACTTC. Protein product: CAWSPDRYRSYEQYF. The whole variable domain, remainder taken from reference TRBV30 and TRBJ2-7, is SQTIHQWPATLVQPVGSPLSLECTVEGTSNPNLYWYRQAAGRGLQLLFYSVGIGQISSEVPQNLSASRPQDRQFILSSKKLLLSDSGFYLCAWSPDRYRSYEQYFGPGTRLTVT.